Ten or more counts support the clone carrying this TCR beta chain. Its antigen is unidentified. Template switching with 5'RACE generated the TCR cDNA and added a universal primer site and UMIs. From the 5' RACE reads, TCRdb called clonotypes with MiXCR, one entry per CDR3 protein. The table lists roughly 120,000 distinct CDR3 sequences, 8% to 9.5% of them singletons, with around 25% in the top ten. This sample was taken from a study of T cells after yellow fever vaccination. Looking at the study overall: Researchers used SMART-Seq v4 Ultra Low Input to prepare fractions that had low cell numbers.

V was clipped by 0 bases and J by 1 base, with 19 bases between them. Looked up from germline, CDR1 is DFQATT and CDR2 is SNEGSKA (reference sequence). The CDR3 has 17 residues. Study outcomes and limitations: The bulk population could contribute abundant contaminating clonotypes to FACS-sorted repertoires. Booster sampling recovered most clones from primary vaccination (approximately 97% CD4, approximately 90% CD8).

The rearrangement links TRBV20-1 to TRBJ2-7; no definite D call. This material consisted of CD8+ T cells sorted from PBMCs, taken 45 days after the yellow fever booster vaccination. The clonotype was recovered from a young man who received the YFV17D yellow fever vaccine. In nucleotides, the CDR3 is TGCAGTGCTAGAGATCTTCGGCCCGACCGAAATTCCTACGAGCAGTACTTC. Protein sequence: CSARDLRPDRNSYEQYF.